This T cell receptor beta chain was observed in a study of cytomegalovirus exposure and HLA in healthy donors (dated by TCRdb to the late 2010s). The study in broad terms: According to a later analysis, the roughly 130 validation repertoires were produced on the same platform as the approximately 690 repertoires of the first cohort. The study aimed to test whether cataloging public T cell receptors could reveal signatures of past pathogen exposure. Along with the approximately 700-subject first cohort, a separate validation cohort of 120 different subjects was used. To predict cytomegalovirus infection status, the study combined high-throughput TCR immunosequencing, statistical association of individual TCRs with disease status, and machine learning.

Points on this clone: Its antigen remains undetermined. No much larger clone is present one base from it, and per-base qualities are unavailable.

Study-wide findings and limitations: The authors suggested that the approach could potentially be generalized to other disease states and immunological phenotypes. The classifier was reported to diagnose cytomegalovirus status with high specificity and sensitivity in both the original and validation cohorts. Of the cluster scores, roughly 95% were above 0 in a later analysis, which found that TCRs clustered in the first cohort also tended to co-occur in the 90 to 150 validation repertoires. The study gave a list of about 160 TCR beta chains associated with cytomegalovirus. A later analysis had no HLA typing for the validation cohort, so co-occurrence there was scored across all 120 repertoires. In vitro tests confirmed that a few of the cytomegalovirus-associated TCR beta chains recognize cytomegalovirus antigens. Most TCR sequences were seen in very few donors, while some public TCRs were found in many individuals.

The donors were included in the validation cohort of roughly 120 subjects, a group kept apart from the roughly 700-subject first cohort. The method was the immunoSEQ multiplex PCR assay. As for the authors' bioinformatics: A statistical classification framework was built to diagnose cytomegalovirus status from the catalog of TCR beta chain sequences. In TCRdb, the immuneACCESS table is reduced to in-frame sequences with V and J assigned. These tables do not hold every clone; where another copy was compared, an unresolved V gene accounts for under half, and the others remain unexplained. D and trimming come from the DNA, and the V and J calls and clone size come from that table. Counted in this sample were tens of thousands of clones; about 90% of them appeared once. Of the sample, 1% to 1.5% is held by the ten largest clones. From its cysteine to its phenylalanine, the CDR3 spans 17 amino acids. Just CDR3 DNA is preserved here, 51 bases in frame from base 1. Here V drops 3 bases and J drops 0 bases, and the junction holds 8 bases not matched to any gene. From the germline V gene, CDR1 is SGDLS and CDR2 is YYNGEE.

The chain uses TRBV9 and TRBJ2-2; TRBD1 aligns with 7 central bases. The sequencing input was PBMCs. The clonotype comes from a young woman in good health and CMV-seronegative. This receptor has the CDR3 CASSAPADRPNTGELFF. The DNA sequence reads TGTGCCAGCAGCGCCCCTGCGGACAGGCCGAACACCGGGGAGCTGTTTTTT.